This T cell receptor beta chain was captured by sequencing in a study of breast tumors, draining lymph nodes, adjacent tissues. General study points: Compared with lymph nodes, tumors were less diverse; compared with nontumor tissue, more. That most tumor T cells come from lymph nodes remained unproven. Tumor and nontumor repertoires were significantly more similar in luminal-like than in basal-like breast cancer.

Axillary draining lymph nodes of breast cancer patients supplied the node samples. In this sample, this clonotype turned up once. The target antigen is unknown. The junction departs from germline at one end; a sequencing error may be responsible. The CDR3 loop spans 14 amino acids. Germline CDR1 is PRHDT and CDR2 is FYEKMQ (reference sequence). Via MiXCR, TCRdb re-called the multiplex PCR reads, giving one row per CDR3 protein. The table shows 150,000 or so distinct CDR3 sequences, with about 30% occurring only once. The clonotype originates from a female donor with breast cancer. Some clones in this sample may be carry-over from other donors' samples. The specimen sequenced was axillary lymph node tissue. The chain uses TRBV13 and TRBJ2-7; D is perhaps TRBD2 (5 bases). CDR3 coding DNA: TGCGCCAGCAGCTCGGGGTTGAGTGGCTACGAGCAGTACTTC. Its protein product is CASSSGLSGYEQYF.